One sample yielded the 15 T cell receptor beta chains listed below, sequenced in a study of tumour-infiltrating T cells in Burkitt lymphoma. Sequencing was performed with immunoSEQ multiplex PCR; in TCRdb, only in-frame clones are kept and a portion is missing. The data hold 3,000 to 4,000 clones, with 15% to 20% observed a single time. Sequenced input: tumor tissue. Receptors originate from a human donor with Burkitt lymphoma.

V is TRBV5-1 and J is TRBJ2-3, with TRBD2 matching 8 bases. Germline V CDR1 and CDR2: SGHRS, YFSETQ. J gave up 1 base and V 4 bases, and 5 bases lay outside the gene matches. The CDR3 consists of 15 residues. The CDR3 region is CASSPSGRGTDTQYF. CDR3 coding DNA: TGCGCCAGCAGCCCCAGCGGGAGAGGCACAGATACGCAGTATTTT.

This clone was recorded a few times. The V call is TRBV29-1, the J call TRBJ2-7; D could derive from TRBD1 or TRBD2 (5 bases each). CDR1 and CDR2 (germline): SQVTM, ANQGSEA. This CDR3 is 11 amino acids long. Between the trimmed V and J ends, which lost 4 bases and 6 bases, there was a span of 10 bases. Here the CDR3 reads CSVGEGSEQYF. In nucleotides, the CDR3 is TGCAGCGTTGGAGAGGGGAGCGAGCAGTACTTC.

The chain employs TRBV5-6 and TRBJ2-7, with 9 positions matching TRBD1. From germline, CDR1 is SGHDT and CDR2 YYEEEE. This CDR3 comprises 16 residues. J gave up 0 bases and V 3 bases, and 7 bases lay outside the gene matches. Here the CDR3 reads CASSWATGGNSYEQYF. The CDR3 nucleotides are TGTGCCAGCAGCTGGGCGACAGGGGGTAACTCCTACGAGCAGTACTTC.

This clone was observed a handful of times. The chain is built from TRBV21-1 and TRBJ2-5; the D segment call TRBD2 is taken from the table without a DNA check. TRBV21-1 is a recognized pseudogene. The CDR3 loop spans 15 amino acids. CDR3 coding DNA: TGTGCCAGCAGCACCTATCTAGCTCCCCCCGAGACCCAGTACTTC. Translated, it gives CASSTYLAPPETQYF.

This sequence joins TRBV14 and TRBJ2-7, with TRBD1 matching over 7 bases. The germline V gene encodes CDR1 SGHDN and CDR2 FVKESK. The CDR3 has 14 residues. V shed 4 bases, J shed 5 bases, and the junction held 8 bases outside the gene matches. The CDR3 DNA sequence: TGTGCCAGCAGCCCCCCTGGCAGGGGGAACGAGCAGTACTTC. Its protein is CASSPPGRGNEQYF.

The CDR3: CATTTGVGGYTF. The CDR3 nucleotides are TGTGCCACCACTACAGGGGTAGGCGGCTACACCTTC. The rearrangement joins TRBV6-1 to TRBJ1-2, with TRBD1 identical over 7 bases. This CDR3 has 12 residues. CDR1 and CDR2 (germline): MNHNS, SASEGT. Trimming removed 10 bases from V and 8 bases from J; junction bases left unmatched: 10.

This clone appeared once. The chain combines TRBV7-2 with TRBJ2-5; perhaps TRBD2 as D (5 bases). The CDR3 runs 12 residues. Germline V CDR1 and CDR2: SGHTA, FQGNSA. Trimming cost V 1 base and J 7 bases, with 7 bases left between them. This CDR3 reads CASSLVGGTQYF. DNA of the CDR3: TGTGCCAGCAGCTTAGTAGGAGGGACCCAGTACTTC.

This clone was detected a few times. The CDR3 loop is CASSYFNTGELFF. CDR3 in DNA: TGTGCCAGCAGCTACTTTAACACCGGGGAGCTGTTTTTT. The chain recombines TRBV7-2 with TRBJ2-2; D is uncertain. Germline-derived CDR1 and CDR2 are SGHTA and FQGNSA. The V end lost 4 bases, the J end lost 2 bases, and 5 bases lay between the germline ends. The CDR3 contains 13 residues.

The chain employs TRBV7-8 and TRBJ2-3; 7 bases align to TRBD2. Germline CDR1 and CDR2: SGHVS and FQNEAQ. V lost 5 bases and J lost 12; bases outside the gene matches: 14. The CDR3 is 14 residues long. The CDR3 DNA is TGTGCCAGCAGCATCTCGACTAGCTCCCCGCCCCAGTATTTT. It encodes CASSISTSSPPQYF. Full variable domain (rest looked up from reference TRBV7-8 and TRBJ2-3): GAGVSQSPRYKVAKRGQDVALRCDPISGHVSLFWYQQALGQGPEFLTYFQNEAQLDKSGLPSDRFFAERPEGSVSTLKIQRTQQEDSAVYLCASSISTSSPPQYFGPGTRLTVL.

The chain carries TRBV18 and TRBJ2-1; no firm D call. This CDR3 is 13 amino acids long. V lost 3 bases and J 7 bases, leaving 10 bases between the germline ends. Germline V CDR1 and CDR2: KGHSH, LQKENI. CDR3 nucleotide sequence: TGTGCCAGCTCACCTCCAAACCCAAATGAGCAGTTCTTC. Its translation is CASSPPNPNEQFF.

This clone was observed a handful of times. The chain carries TRBV10-3 and TRBJ1-1; D is possibly TRBD1 (6 bases). Germline values: CDR1 ENHRY, CDR2 SYGVKD. V was cut by 1 base and J by 11 bases, with 14 bases left in between. This CDR3 is 13 amino acids long. CDR3: CAISEYWHRAAFF. The CDR3 nucleotides read TGTGCCATCAGTGAGTATTGGCACAGGGCTGCTTTCTTT.

The rearrangement links TRBV27 to TRBJ2-5, with D maybe TRBD2 (7 bases). Per germline, CDR1 MNHEY and CDR2 SMNVEV (reference sequence). V was clipped by 1 base and J by 2 bases, with 11 bases between them. This CDR3 has 15 amino acids. DNA for the CDR3: TGTGCCAGCAGTTTATATGCGGGGGCACAAGAGACCCAGTACTTC. Translated, it gives CASSLYAGAQETQYF.

CDR3 nucleotides: TGTGCCAGCGATAGGGGGTTGACCAATGAGCAGTTCTTC. Amino acid sequence: CASDRGLTNEQFF. The V gene is TRBV2, the J gene TRBJ2-1; TRBD1 is a possible D gene (6 bases). V lost 8 bases, J lost 6 bases, and 14 bases lay in between. The CDR3 runs to 13 residues. The germline CDR1 and CDR2 sequences are SNHLY and FYNNEI.

CDR3 in amino acids: CASSQATDYNEQFF. CDR3 sequence (DNA): TGCGCCAGCAGCCAAGCGACAGATTACAATGAGCAGTTCTTC. The chain couples TRBV4-1 to TRBJ2-1; the D gene is possibly TRBD1 (5 bases). The CDR3 loop spans 14 amino acids. V lost 1 base, J lost 4 bases, and 8 bases lay in between. Per the germline V gene, CDR1 is MGHRA and CDR2 is YSYEKL.

This chain uses TRBV7-2 with TRBJ2-5; 15 nucleotides agree with TRBD2. With V trimmed by 2 bases and J by 4 bases, 5 bases remained unmatched. CDR3 length: 17 amino acids. CDR1 and CDR2 (germline): SGHTA, FQGNSA. The chain's CDR3 is CASSLLPGLAGGETQYF. CDR3 sequence (DNA): TGTGCCAGCAGCTTATTACCGGGACTAGCGGGAGGAGAGACCCAGTACTTC.